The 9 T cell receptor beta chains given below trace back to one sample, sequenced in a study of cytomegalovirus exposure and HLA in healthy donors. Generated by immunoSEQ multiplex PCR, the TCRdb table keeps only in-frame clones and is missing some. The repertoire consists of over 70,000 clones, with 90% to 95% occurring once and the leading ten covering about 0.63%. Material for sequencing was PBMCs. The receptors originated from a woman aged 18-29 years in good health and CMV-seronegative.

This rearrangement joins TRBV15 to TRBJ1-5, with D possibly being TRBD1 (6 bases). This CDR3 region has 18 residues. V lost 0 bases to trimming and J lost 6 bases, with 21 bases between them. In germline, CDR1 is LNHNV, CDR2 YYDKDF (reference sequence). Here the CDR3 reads CATSRDLITGSVSQPQHF. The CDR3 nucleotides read TGTGCCACCAGCAGAGATCTGATAACAGGGAGCGTTAGTCAGCCCCAGCATTTT. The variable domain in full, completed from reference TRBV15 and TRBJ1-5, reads DAMVIQNPRYQVTQFGKPVTLSCSQTLNHNVMYWYQQKSSQAPKLLFHYYDKDFNNEADTPDNFQSRRPNTSFCFLDIRSPGLGDTAMYLCATSRDLITGSVSQPQHFGDGTRLSIL.

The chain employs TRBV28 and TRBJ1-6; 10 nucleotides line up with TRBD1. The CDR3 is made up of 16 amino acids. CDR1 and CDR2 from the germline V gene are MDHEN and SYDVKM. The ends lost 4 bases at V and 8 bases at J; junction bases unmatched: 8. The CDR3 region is CASSSLPGTGDSPLHF. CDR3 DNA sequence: TGTGCCAGCAGTTCCCTCCCTGGGACAGGGGATTCACCCCTCCACTTT.

CDR3 amino acids: CASSFLAGGQETQYF. The CDR3 DNA is TGTGCCAGCAGCTTCCTAGCGGGGGGGCAAGAGACCCAGTACTTC. The V gene is TRBV7-2, the J gene TRBJ2-5; 12 positions agree with TRBD2. With 3 bases clipped from V and 2 bases from J, the junction kept 1 base outside the gene matches. Germline CDR1 reads SGHTA; CDR2 reads FQGNSA. This CDR3 has 15 amino acids.

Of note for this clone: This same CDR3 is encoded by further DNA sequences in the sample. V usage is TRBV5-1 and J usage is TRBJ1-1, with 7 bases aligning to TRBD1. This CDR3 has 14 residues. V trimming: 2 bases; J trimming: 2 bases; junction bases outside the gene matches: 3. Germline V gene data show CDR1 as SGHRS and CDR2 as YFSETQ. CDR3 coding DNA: TGCGCCAGCAGCTTTACAGGGGAAAACACTGAAGCTTTCTTT. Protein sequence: CASSFTGENTEAFF.

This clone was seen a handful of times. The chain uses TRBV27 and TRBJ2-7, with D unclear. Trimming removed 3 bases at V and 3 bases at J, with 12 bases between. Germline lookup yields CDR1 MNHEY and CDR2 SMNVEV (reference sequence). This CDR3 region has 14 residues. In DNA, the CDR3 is TGTGCCAGCAGTTTCGCGGTGGCCCTCTACGAGCAGTACTTC. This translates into CASSFAVALYEQYF.

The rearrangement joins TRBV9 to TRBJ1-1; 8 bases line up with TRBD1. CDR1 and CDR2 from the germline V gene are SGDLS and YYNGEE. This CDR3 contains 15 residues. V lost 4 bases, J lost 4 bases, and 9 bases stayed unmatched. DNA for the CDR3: TGTGCCAGCAGCCACAGGGGGGGCTGGGGCACTGAAGCTTTCTTT. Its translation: CASSHRGGWGTEAFF.

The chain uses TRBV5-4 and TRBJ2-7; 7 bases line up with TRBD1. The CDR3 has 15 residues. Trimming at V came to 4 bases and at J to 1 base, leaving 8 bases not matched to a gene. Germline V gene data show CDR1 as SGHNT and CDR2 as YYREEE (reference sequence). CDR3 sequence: CASSARDSFSYEQYF. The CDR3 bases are TGTGCCAGCAGCGCCCGGGACAGCTTTTCCTACGAGCAGTACTTC. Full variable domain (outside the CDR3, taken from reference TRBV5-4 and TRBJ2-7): ETGVTQSPTHLIKTRGQQVTLRCSSQSGHNTVSWYQQALGQGPQFIFQYYREEENGRGNFPPRFSGLQFPNYSSELNVNALELDDSALYLCASSARDSFSYEQYFGPGTRLTVT.

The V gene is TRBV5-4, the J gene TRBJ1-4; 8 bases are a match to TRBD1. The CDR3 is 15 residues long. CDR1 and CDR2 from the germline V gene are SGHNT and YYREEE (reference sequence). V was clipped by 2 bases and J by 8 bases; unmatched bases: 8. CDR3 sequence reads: CASSLATGVGEKLFF. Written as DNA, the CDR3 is TGTGCCAGCAGCTTAGCGACAGGGGTGGGGGAAAAACTGTTTTTT.

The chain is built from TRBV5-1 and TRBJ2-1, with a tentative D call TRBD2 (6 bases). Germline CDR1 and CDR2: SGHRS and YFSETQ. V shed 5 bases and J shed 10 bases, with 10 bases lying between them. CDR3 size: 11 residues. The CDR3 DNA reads TGCGCCAGCAGTGGAGGGTACGAGCAGTTCTTC. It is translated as CASSGGYEQFF.